These 5 T cell receptor beta chains were all obtained from the same sample, sequenced in a study of shared clonotypes between healthy human individuals (dated by TCRdb to between 2020 and 2021). Libraries were constructed by the immunoSEQ multiplex PCR assay. The clones in this table, taken by TCRdb from immuneACCESS, are in-frame only. Not every clone is retained; where verified, under half of the shortfall comes from an unresolved V gene, and the cause of the rest is unknown. Counted in this sample were nearly 1 million clones; 76% of them appeared once. The ten largest clones capture over 1.3% of the sample. Sequencing was done on a sample of memory CD4+ T cells sorted from blood. The sample's cell subset or site label, decoded: CD45RA-negative fraction. The receptors here all came from a man between 18 and 29 years old in good health.

The chain is built from TRBV6-5 and TRBJ2-4, with TRBD1 matching over 9 bases. Losses at the gene ends were 6 bases for V and 7 bases for J; bases not matched to a gene: 10. CDR1 and CDR2 from the germline V gene are MNHEY and SVGAGI. The CDR3 is 15 residues long. The CDR3 loop reads CASRHITGGNNIQYF. CDR3 DNA: TGTGCCAGCAGGCACATTACAGGGGGCAATAACATTCAGTACTTC.

CDR3 nucleotides: TGTGCCAGCGGGCTAGGGACAGGGGTATCCTATGGCTACACCTTC. This codes for CASGLGTGVSYGYTF. The gene calls are TRBV2 and TRBJ1-2; 10 nucleotides match TRBD1. There are 15 residues in the CDR3. Losses at the gene ends were 8 bases for V and 4 bases for J; bases not matched to a gene: 10. Germline V gene sequence: CDR1 SNHLY, CDR2 FYNNEI.

Remarks on this clone: This CDR3 is also generated by other DNA sequences in the sample. V and J are TRBV20-1 and TRBJ1-6, with D unclear. This CDR3 region has 8 residues. The germline V gene has CDR1 DFQATT and CDR2 SNEGSKA (reference sequence). The CDR3 region is CSASPLHF. The CDR3 DNA follows: TGCAGCGCCTCACCCCTCCACTTT.

There are a few counts of this clone. The chain carries TRBV11-2 and TRBJ2-5; maybe TRBD2 (5 bases). Germline V CDR1 and CDR2: SGHAT, FQNNGV. This CDR3 is built from 14 residues. V was shortened by 5 bases and J by 1 base, with 11 bases between the two germline ends. The CDR3 reads CASSPEGAQETQYF. The CDR3 bases are TGTGCCAGCAGCCCCGAGGGAGCCCAAGAGACCCAGTACTTC. The whole variable domain, remainder taken from reference TRBV11-2 and TRBJ2-5, is EAGVAQSPRYKIIEKRQSVAFWCNPISGHATLYWYQQILGQGPKLLIQFQNNGVVDDSQLPKDRFSAERLKGVDSTLKIQPAKLEDSAVYLCASSPEGAQETQYFGPGTRLLVL.

This chain joins TRBV19 and TRBJ1-5; D unclear. The germline gives CDR1 LNHDA, CDR2 SQIVND (reference sequence). CDR3 length: 17 amino acids. The V and J ends lost 5 bases and 2 bases respectively, with 19 bases between them. Written as DNA, the CDR3 is TGTGCCAGTAGTGCGACCCTCGCCGGGTCGCGCAATCAGCCCCAGCATTTT. Amino acids: CASSATLAGSRNQPQHF.